A selection of T cell receptor beta chains follows, all from one sample in a study of cytomegalovirus exposure and HLA in healthy donors. Here immunoSEQ multiplex PCR was the method, and the copy in TCRdb shows in-frame clones only, minus some. The listing contains about 200,000 clones. Sequenced input: PBMCs. Source of these receptors: a girl between 2 and 10 years old in good health and CMV-seropositive. Each CDR3 is given without its conserved first and last residue. D genes are given only for firm matches.

D gene: .
V gene: TRBV4-2
CDR3 protein: ASNQVRSSYEQY

D gene: .
V gene: TRBV27
CDR3 protein: ASSRGQLNEKLF

D gene: .
V gene: TRBV4-2
CDR3 protein: ASSPGGGSRYGYT

D gene: TRBD1
V gene: TRBV2
CDR3 protein: ASTLGEGARYNEQF

D gene: TRBD2
V gene: TRBV5-5
CDR3 protein: ASMGGVRNEQY

D gene: TRBD2
V gene: TRBV6-6
CDR3 protein: ASRTGGPTYEQY

D gene: .
V gene: TRBV28
CDR3 protein: ASSYVTGTNEKLF

D gene: TRBD1
V gene: TRBV5-1
CDR3 protein: ASSFSVGQGLRETQY

D gene: .
V gene: TRBV28
CDR3 protein: ASSPGTNTQY

D gene: .
V gene: TRBV28
CDR3 protein: ASREEELYNEQF

D gene: TRBD2
V gene: TRBV13
CDR3 protein: ALPSGRGNYEQY

D gene: .
V gene: TRBV7-9
CDR3 protein: ASSLDRVLVNGELF

D gene: .
V gene: TRBV2
CDR3 protein: ASSILPTGDSNQPQH

D gene: TRBD2
V gene: TRBV6-5
CDR3 protein: ASRPTSGIQETQY

D gene: TRBD1
V gene: TRBV27
CDR3 protein: ASSLITGGADEQF

D gene: .
V gene: TRBV14
CDR3 protein: ASSRRLRNTGELF

D gene: .
V gene: TRBV12-2
CDR3 protein: ASRLPVGGEVEETQY

D gene: .
V gene: TRBV18
CDR3 protein: ASSPIVSTTNEKLF

D gene: .
V gene: TRBV30
CDR3 protein: AWSVLVGTGELF

D gene: TRBD2
V gene: TRBV4-1
CDR3 protein: ASPAPGRAYEQY

D gene: TRBD2
V gene: TRBV28
CDR3 protein: ASSFWREDGYEQY

D gene: .
V gene: TRBV6-5
CDR3 protein: ASSYSSVDNSPLH

D gene: .
V gene: TRBV5-6
CDR3 protein: ASSSPYRTGTDTQY

D gene: .
V gene: TRBV4-2
CDR3 protein: ASSQVDRGAAKNIQY

D gene: .
V gene: TRBV19
CDR3 protein: ASSPPIGATEAF

D gene: TRBD2
V gene: TRBV7-2
CDR3 protein: ASRLAGTSYEQY

D gene: .
V gene: TRBV5-5
CDR3 protein: ASSLGAGGFNIQY

D gene: TRBD1
V gene: TRBV4-1
CDR3 protein: ASSQDLGGVGNTEAF

D gene: .
V gene: TRBV6-1
CDR3 protein: ASSEGHSGNTIY

D gene: TRBD1
V gene: TRBV19
CDR3 protein: ATHLTGVSVYNEQF

D gene: .
V gene: TRBV28
CDR3 protein: ASSLVGRRTQY

D gene: TRBD2
V gene: TRBV6-1
CDR3 protein: ASRQLAGVPNEQF

D gene: .
V gene: TRBV5-1
CDR3 protein: ASSFGGSYEQY

D gene: TRBD1
V gene: TRBV29-1
CDR3 protein: SVDPRDRFYNEQF

D gene: .
V gene: TRBV10-2
CDR3 protein: ASSPGWNTGELF

D gene: .
V gene: TRBV27
CDR3 protein: ASSFQGTAGRSYQPQH

D gene: .
V gene: TRBV2
CDR3 protein: ASSLAVYEQY

D gene: TRBD1
V gene: TRBV4-1
CDR3 protein: ASSQSTGQNTEAF

D gene: .
V gene: TRBV19
CDR3 protein: ASSNWGPGPQH

D gene: .
V gene: TRBV19
CDR3 protein: ASSNQDRGYEQY

D gene: TRBD1
V gene: TRBV18
CDR3 protein: ASTLGGQGNIQY

D gene: TRBD1
V gene: TRBV25-1
CDR3 protein: ASRTSTGVNTEAF

D gene: TRBD1
V gene: TRBV5-8
CDR3 protein: ATSQDRDNEQF

D gene: .
V gene: TRBV27
CDR3 protein: ASSPTSIETYEQY

D gene: .
V gene: TRBV18
CDR3 protein: ASSPQAPRDTQY

D gene: TRBD1
V gene: TRBV6-1
CDR3 protein: ASSEALGTGIEKLF

D gene: .
V gene: TRBV19
CDR3 protein: ASSIYLGLEDTQY

D gene: .
V gene: TRBV4-1
CDR3 protein: ASSQEKGAGLEGQLV

D gene: .
V gene: TRBV5-5
CDR3 protein: ASSLVGAGNTIY